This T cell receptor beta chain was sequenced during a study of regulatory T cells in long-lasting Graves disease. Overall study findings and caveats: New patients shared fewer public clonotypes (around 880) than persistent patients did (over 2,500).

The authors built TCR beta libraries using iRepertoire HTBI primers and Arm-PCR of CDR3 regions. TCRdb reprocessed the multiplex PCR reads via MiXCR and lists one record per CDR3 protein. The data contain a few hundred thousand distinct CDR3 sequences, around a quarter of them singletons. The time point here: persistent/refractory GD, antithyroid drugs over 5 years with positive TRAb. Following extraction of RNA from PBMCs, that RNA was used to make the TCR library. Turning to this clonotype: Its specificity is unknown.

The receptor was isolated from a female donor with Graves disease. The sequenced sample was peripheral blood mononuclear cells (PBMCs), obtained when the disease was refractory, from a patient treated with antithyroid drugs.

In DNA, the CDR3 is TGTGCCACCAGTAACACAGTGAGCACAGATACGCAGTATTTT. As protein: CATSNTVSTDTQYF. The chain joins TRBV24-1 to TRBJ2-3; D unresolved. Germline loops: CDR1 KGHDR, CDR2 SFDVKD. CDR3 length: 14 residues. Between the trimmed V and J ends, which lost 6 bases and 0 bases, there was a span of 9 bases.